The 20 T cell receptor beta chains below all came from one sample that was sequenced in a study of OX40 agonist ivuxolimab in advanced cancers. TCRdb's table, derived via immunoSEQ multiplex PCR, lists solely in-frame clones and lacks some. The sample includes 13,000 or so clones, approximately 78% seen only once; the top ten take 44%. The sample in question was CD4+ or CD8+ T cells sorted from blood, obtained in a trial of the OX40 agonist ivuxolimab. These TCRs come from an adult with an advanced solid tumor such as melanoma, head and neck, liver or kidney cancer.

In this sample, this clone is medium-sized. CDR3 DNA: TGTGCCAGCTCACCCTCCGCCGGTCTCACCGGGGAGCTGTTTTTT. Translated, it gives CASSPSAGLTGELFF. The chain combines TRBV18 with TRBJ2-2, with unresolved D. This CDR3 region has 15 residues. Per the germline V gene, CDR1 is KGHSH and CDR2 is LQKENI. V dropped 3 bases and J dropped 4 bases, with 12 bases sitting between them.

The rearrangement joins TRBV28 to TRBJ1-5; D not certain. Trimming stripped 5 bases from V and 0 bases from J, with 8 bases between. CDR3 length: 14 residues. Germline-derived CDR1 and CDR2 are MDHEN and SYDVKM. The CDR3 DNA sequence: TGTGCCAGCAGTCTAGGTGTTAGCAATCAGCCCCAGCATTTT. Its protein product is CASSLGVSNQPQHF.

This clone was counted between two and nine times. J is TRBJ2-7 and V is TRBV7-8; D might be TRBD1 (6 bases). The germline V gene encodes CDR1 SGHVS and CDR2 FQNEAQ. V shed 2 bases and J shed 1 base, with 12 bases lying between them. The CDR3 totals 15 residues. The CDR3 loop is CASSLHQGPSYEQYF. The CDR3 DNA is TGTGCCAGCAGCTTACACCAGGGGCCATCCTACGAGCAGTACTTC. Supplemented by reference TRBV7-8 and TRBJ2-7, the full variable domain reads GAGVSQSPRYKVAKRGQDVALRCDPISGHVSLFWYQQALGQGPEFLTYFQNEAQLDKSGLPSDRFFAERPEGSVSTLKIQRTQQEDSAVYLCASSLHQGPSYEQYFGPGTRLTVT.

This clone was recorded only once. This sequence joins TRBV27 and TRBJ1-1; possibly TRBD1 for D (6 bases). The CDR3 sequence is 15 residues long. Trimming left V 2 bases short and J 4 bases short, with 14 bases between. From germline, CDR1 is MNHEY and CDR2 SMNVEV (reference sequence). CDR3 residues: CASSLMGSRGTEAFF. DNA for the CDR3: TGTGCCAGCAGTTTAATGGGGTCCAGGGGCACTGAAGCTTTCTTT.

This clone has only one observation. The CDR3 protein is CASSQDLAGESSYNEQFF. Written as DNA, the CDR3 is TGCGCCAGCAGCCAAGATTTAGCGGGGGAAAGCTCCTACAATGAGCAGTTCTTC. The J gene is TRBJ2-1, the V gene TRBV4-3; 9 positions match TRBD2. With V trimmed by 0 bases and J by 0 bases, 6 bases remained unmatched. There are 18 residues in the CDR3. The germline V gene has CDR1 LGHNA and CDR2 YSLEER.

For the CDR3, the DNA is TGTGCCAGCAGCTTGGCCTCGCAGGGACCGTATCAGCCCCAGCATTTT. Translated, it gives CASSLASQGPYQPQHF. The chain joins TRBV28 to TRBJ1-5; possible D gene TRBD1, 5 bases. With 6 bases removed from V and 5 bases from J, the gap between germline ends came to 20 bases. The length of the CDR3 is 16 residues. Per the germline V gene, CDR1 is MDHEN and CDR2 is SYDVKM.

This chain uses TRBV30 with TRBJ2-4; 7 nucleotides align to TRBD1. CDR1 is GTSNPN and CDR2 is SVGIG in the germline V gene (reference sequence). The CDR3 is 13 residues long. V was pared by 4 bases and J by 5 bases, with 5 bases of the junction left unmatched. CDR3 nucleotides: TGTGCCTGGACCACAGGACAGGAAAACATTCAGTACTTC. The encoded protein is CAWTTGQENIQYF.

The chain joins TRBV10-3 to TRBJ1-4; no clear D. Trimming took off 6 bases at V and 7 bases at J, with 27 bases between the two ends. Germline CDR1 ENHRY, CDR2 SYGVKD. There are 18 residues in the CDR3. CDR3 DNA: TGTGCCATCAGGCAAACCGGGCCAGGCCGACCGGAGGGTGAAAAACTGTTTTTT. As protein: CAIRQTGPGRPEGEKLFF.

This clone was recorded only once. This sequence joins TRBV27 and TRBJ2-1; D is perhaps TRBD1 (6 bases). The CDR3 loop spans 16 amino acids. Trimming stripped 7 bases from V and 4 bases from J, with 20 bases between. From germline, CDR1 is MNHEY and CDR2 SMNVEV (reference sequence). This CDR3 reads CASTFSRDTFYNEQFF. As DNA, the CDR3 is TGTGCCAGCACCTTCTCCCGGGACACCTTTTACAATGAGCAGTTCTTC.

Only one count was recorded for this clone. CDR3 coding DNA: TGCAGCGTTGACGTCGGGAGCACAGATACGCAGTATTTT. Translated: CSVDVGSTDTQYF. This chain links TRBV29-1 with TRBJ2-3; D not certain. V was trimmed by 3 bases and J by 0 bases, leaving 7 bases between them. The V gene's germline CDR1 is SQVTM and CDR2 ANQGSEA. The CDR3 runs to 13 residues.

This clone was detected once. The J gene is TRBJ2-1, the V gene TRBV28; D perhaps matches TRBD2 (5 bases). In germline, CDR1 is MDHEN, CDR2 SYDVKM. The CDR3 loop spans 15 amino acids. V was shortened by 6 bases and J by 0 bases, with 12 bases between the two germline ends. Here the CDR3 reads CASRDSESSYNEQFF. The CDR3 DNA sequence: TGTGCCAGCAGGGATAGCGAAAGCTCCTACAATGAGCAGTTCTTC.

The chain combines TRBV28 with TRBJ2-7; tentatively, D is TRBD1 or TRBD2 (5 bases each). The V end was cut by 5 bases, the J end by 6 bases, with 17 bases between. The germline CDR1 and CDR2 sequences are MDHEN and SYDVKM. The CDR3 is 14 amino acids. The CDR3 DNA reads TGTGCCAGCAGTAACCGGGACGGTCCGCTCGAGCAGTACTTC. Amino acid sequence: CASSNRDGPLEQYF.

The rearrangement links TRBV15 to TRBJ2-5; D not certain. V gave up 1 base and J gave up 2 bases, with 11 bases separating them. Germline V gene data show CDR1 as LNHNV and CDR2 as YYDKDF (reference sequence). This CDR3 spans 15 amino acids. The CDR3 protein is CATSRAKGRQETQYF. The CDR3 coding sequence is TGTGCCACCAGCAGAGCCAAGGGTAGGCAAGAGACCCAGTACTTC. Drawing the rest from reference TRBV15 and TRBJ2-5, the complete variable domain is DAMVIQNPRYQVTQFGKPVTLSCSQTLNHNVMYWYQQKSSQAPKLLFHYYDKDFNNEADTPDNFQSRRPNTSFCFLDIRSPGLGDTAMYLCATSRAKGRQETQYFGPGTRLLVL.

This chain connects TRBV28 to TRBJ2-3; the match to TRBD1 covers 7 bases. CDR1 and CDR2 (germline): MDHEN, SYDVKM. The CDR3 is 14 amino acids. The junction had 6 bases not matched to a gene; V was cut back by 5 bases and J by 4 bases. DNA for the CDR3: TGTGCCAGCAGTGCCAGGGGGAAGGCAGATACGCAGTATTTT. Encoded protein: CASSARGKADTQYF.

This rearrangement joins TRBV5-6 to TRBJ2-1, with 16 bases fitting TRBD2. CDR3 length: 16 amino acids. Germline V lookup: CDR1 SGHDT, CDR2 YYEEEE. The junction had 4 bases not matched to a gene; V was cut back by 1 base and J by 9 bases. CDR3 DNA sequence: TGTGCCAGCAGCTTGCCGGGACTAGCGGGAGGGGGTGAGCAGTTCTTC. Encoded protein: CASSLPGLAGGGEQFF.

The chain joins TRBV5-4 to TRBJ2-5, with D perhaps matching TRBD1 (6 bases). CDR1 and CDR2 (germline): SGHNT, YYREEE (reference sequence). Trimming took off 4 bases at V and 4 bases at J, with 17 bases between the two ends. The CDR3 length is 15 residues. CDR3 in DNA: TGTGCCAGCAGCCACGAGGTGGGGGCGGGAGAGACCCAGTACTTC. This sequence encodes CASSHEVGAGETQYF.

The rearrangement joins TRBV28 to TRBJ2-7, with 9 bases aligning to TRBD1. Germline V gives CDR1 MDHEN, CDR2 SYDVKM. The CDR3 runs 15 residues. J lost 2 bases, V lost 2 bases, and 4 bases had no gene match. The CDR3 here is CASSLGTGYTYEQYF. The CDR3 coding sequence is TGTGCCAGCAGTTTAGGGACAGGGTACACCTACGAGCAGTACTTC.

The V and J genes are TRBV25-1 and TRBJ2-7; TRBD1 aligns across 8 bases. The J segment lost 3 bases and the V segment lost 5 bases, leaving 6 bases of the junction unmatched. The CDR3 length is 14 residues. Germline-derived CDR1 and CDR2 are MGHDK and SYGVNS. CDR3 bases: TGTGCCAGCAGTCCGTGGGACAGGAACTACGAGCAGTACTTC. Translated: CASSPWDRNYEQYF.

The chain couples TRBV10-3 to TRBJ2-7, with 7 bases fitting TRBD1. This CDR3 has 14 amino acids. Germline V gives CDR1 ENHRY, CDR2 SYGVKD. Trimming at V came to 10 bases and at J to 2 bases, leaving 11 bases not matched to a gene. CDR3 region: CATLSRDSTYEQYF. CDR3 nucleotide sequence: TGTGCCACCCTTTCTCGGGACAGCACCTACGAGCAGTACTTC.

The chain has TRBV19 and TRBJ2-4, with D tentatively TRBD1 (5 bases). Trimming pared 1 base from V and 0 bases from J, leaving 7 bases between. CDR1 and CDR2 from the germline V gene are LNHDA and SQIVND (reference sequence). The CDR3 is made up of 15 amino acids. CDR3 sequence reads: CASSIGTRAKNIQYF. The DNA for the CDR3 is TGTGCCAGTAGTATAGGGACAAGAGCCAAAAACATTCAGTACTTC. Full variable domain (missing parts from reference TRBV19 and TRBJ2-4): DGGITQSPKYLFRKEGQNVTLSCEQNLNHDAMYWYRQDPGQGLRLIYYSQIVNDFQKGDIAEGYSVSREKKESFPLTVTSAQKNPTAFYLCASSIGTRAKNIQYFGAGTRLSVL.